This TCR beta chain was found in a study of cytomegalovirus exposure and HLA in healthy donors. Broader study findings: Fewer N-insertions (relative to the approximately 700-donor mean) were reportedly seen in an Asian-associated ancestry cluster in a later analysis.

PCR amplification relied on 60 Vbeta primers (plus 13 Jbeta primers). The protocol was immunoSEQ multiplex PCR, while the TCRdb copy is restricted to in-frame clones and leaves out a portion. Of around 180,000 clones in the sample, 65% to 90% were seen once. When sampled, the donors appeared nominally healthy, though they likely had unrecorded immune exposures. About this clone itself: The antigen is unknown.

Input material: PBMCs. This clonotype was obtained from a girl aged 2-9 years in good health and CMV-seropositive.

CDR3 bases: TGTGCCAGCAGTTCACTAGCGGGACTGACAGATACGCAGTATTTT. Amino acid sequence: CASSSLAGLTDTQYF. This chain connects TRBV28 to TRBJ2-3; 10 bases are shared with TRBD2. Trimming cost V 4 bases and J 3 bases; bases outside gene matches: 4. The CDR3 length is 15 residues. The germline V gene encodes CDR1 MDHEN and CDR2 SYDVKM.